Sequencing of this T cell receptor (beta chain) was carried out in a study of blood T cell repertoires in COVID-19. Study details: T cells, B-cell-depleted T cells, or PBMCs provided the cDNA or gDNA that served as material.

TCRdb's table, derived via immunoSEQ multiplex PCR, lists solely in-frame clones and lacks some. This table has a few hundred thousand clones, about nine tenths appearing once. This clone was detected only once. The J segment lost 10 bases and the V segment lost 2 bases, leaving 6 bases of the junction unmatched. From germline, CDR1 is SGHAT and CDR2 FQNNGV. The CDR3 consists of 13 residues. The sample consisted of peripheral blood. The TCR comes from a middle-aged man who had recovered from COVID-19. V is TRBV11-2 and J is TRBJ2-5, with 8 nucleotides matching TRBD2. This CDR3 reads CASSLISGGRQYF. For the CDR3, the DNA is TGTGCCAGCAGCTTAATCAGCGGGGGCCGCCAGTACTTC.